This T cell receptor beta chain originates from a study of Graves' ophthalmopathy and Graves' hyperthyroidism. Study outcomes and limitations: Built on 13 signatures, a model told ophthalmopathy apart from stable hyperthyroidism with almost 90% sensitivity and around 80% specificity.

The CDR3 loop spans 13 amino acids. V gave up 8 bases and J gave up 1 base, with 11 bases separating them. Concerning this clonotype: Its antigen is not identified.

TCR beta CDR3 amplification used RNA transcripts. Amplification began with first-round RT-PCR using HTBI primers, then second-round multiplex PCR was performed. TCRdb re-analysed the multiplex PCR reads in MiXCR, keeping a single row per CDR3 protein. The repertoire holds 150,000 to 200,000 distinct CDR3 sequences, with less than 45% as singletons. This TCR came from a middle-aged woman with Graves' ophthalmopathy. The sample was peripheral blood. The V gene is TRBV12-3 or TRBV12-4, the J gene TRBJ1-1; D remains ambiguous. CDR3 nucleotides: TGTGCCAGCCTCGCCCGGCGGAACACTGAAGCTTTCTTT. Protein product: CASLARRNTEAFF.